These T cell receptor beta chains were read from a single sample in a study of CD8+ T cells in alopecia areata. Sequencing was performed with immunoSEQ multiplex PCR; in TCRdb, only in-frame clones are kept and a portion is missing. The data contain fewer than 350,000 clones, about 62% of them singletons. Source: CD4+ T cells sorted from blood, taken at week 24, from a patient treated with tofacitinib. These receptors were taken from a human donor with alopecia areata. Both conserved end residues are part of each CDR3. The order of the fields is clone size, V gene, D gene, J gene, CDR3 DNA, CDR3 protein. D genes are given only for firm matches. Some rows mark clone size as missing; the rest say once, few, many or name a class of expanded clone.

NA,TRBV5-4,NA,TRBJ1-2,TGTGCCAGCAGCTTGGTTGGGGGAAACTATGGCTACACCTTC,CASSLVGGNYGYTF
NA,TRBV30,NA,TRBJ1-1,TGTGCCTGGAAGTCCGGGACACTCATCCCCGCGGACACTGAAGCTTTCTTT,CAWKSGTLIPADTEAFF
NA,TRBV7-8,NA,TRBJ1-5,TGTGCCAGCAGCTTAGTGGACAGTTTCAATCAGCCCCAGCATTTT,CASSLVDSFNQPQHF
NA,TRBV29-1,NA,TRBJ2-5,TGCAGCGCGCGTTTCCAAGAGACCCAGTACTTC,CSARFQETQYF
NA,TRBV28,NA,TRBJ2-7,TGTGCCAGCAGGGACACGAGGTTTCCCTACGAGCAGTACTTC,CASRDTRFPYEQYF
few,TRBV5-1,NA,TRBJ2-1,TGCGCCAGCTCGAGCCTTCTAGACAGCTTCTACAATGAGCAGTTCTTC,CASSSLLDSFYNEQFF
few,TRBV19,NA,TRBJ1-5,TGTGCCAGTAGTATAGACCCTCGGGGGAGGACCGACTATAGCAATCAGCCCCAGCATTTT,CASSIDPRGRTDYSNQPQHF
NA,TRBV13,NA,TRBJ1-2,TGTGCCAGCAGCTTAGTAGCAGGGCGTAACTATGGCTACACCTTC,CASSLVAGRNYGYTF
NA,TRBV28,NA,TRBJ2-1,TGTGCCAGCATGCAGGGGAATCCCAATGAGCAGTTCTTC,CASMQGNPNEQFF
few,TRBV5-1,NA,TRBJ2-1,TGCGCCAGCAGCTTGGTCCAGGGGTGGAACAATGAGCAGTTCTTC,CASSLVQGWNNEQFF
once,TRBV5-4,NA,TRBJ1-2,TGTGCCAGCAGGACACAGGCAACATATGGCTACACCTTC,CASRTQATYGYTF
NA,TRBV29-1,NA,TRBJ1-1,TGCAGCGTTGTTAACGTGAACACTGAAGCTTTCTTT,CSVVNVNTEAFF
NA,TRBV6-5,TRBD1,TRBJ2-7,TGTGCCAGCAGTTCTACTCCCGGGACAGCGGCCTACGAGCAGTACTTC,CASSSTPGTAAYEQYF
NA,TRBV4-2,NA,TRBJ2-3,TGTGCCAGCAGCCAAGGGGGATATAGTAGCACAGATACGCAGTATTTT,CASSQGGYSSTDTQYF
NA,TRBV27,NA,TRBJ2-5,TGTGCCAGCAGCCGGCCGGGCCCCCAAGAGACCCAGTACTTC,CASSRPGPQETQYF
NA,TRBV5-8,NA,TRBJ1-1,TGTGCCAGCAAACGTGGGCTCGTGGGAGATGAAGCTTTCTTT,CASKRGLVGDEAFF
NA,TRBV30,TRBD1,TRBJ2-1,TGTGCCTGGAGGAACAGGGGGGCAAATGAGCAGTTCTTC,CAWRNRGANEQFF
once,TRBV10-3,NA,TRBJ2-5,TGTGCCATCAGTGTGAACGGGGAGACCCAGTACTTC,CAISVNGETQYF
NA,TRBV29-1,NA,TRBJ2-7,TGCAGCGTTGGGGCTTGGAGGGAGCAGTACTTC,CSVGAWREQYF
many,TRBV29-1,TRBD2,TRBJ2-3,TGCAGCGTTGAAGGGACTAGCGGGGGGGCCGTTGGTGCGCAGTATTTT,CSVEGTSGGAVGAQYF
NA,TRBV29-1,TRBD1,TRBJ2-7,TGCAGCGTTGCCCAAGGACCGGGACAGGGTGGCGAGCAGTACTTC,CSVAQGPGQGGEQYF
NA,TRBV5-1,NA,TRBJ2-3,TGCGCCAGCAGCTTTGGAGTGAGGGATACGCAGTATTTT,CASSFGVRDTQYF
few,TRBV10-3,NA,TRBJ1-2,TGTGCCATCACGGAGGGGCGCAGGGACTATGGCTACACCTTC,CAITEGRRDYGYTF
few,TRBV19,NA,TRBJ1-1,TGTGCCAGCTCGGTGAGAGCCCAAGCTTTCTTT,CASSVRAQAFF
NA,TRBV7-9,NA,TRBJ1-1,TGTGCCAGCAGCCGGTATGAAACAGGAGGCACTGAAGCTTTCTTT,CASSRYETGGTEAFF
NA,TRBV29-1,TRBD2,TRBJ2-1,TGCAGCGTTTCTAGCGGGGGGGACAATGAGCAGTTCTTC,CSVSSGGDNEQFF
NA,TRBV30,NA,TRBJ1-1,TGTGCCTGGAGAGCAGGGAATGAAGCTTTCTTT,CAWRAGNEAFF